This is a list of T cell receptor beta chains from one sample in a study of cytomegalovirus exposure and HLA in healthy donors. The repertoire was sequenced with immunoSEQ multiplex PCR; TCRdb's copy has only in-frame clones and lacks some. Of over 150,000 clones in the sample, approximately 80% were seen once. Sample: PBMCs. The origin of the receptors is a young man in good health and CMV-seronegative. The CDR3 runs from the conserved cysteine through the conserved F or W. The D gene is left open where the match is weak. The size entry is marked missing in some rows and otherwise reads once, few, many or a size class.

clone_size j_call d_call v_call cdr3_nt cdr3_aa
. TRBJ2-2 TRBD2 TRBV30 TGTGCCTGGGGATTTCCGGGACTAGCGGGAGTTTTGAACACCGGGGAGCTGTTTTTT CAWGFPGLAGVLNTGELFF
. TRBJ2-7 TRBD2 TRBV27 TGTGCCAGCAGTTCGCTAGCGGGAGGGCCTAGGGAGCAGTACTTC CASSSLAGGPREQYF
. TRBJ1-2 . TRBV29-1 TGCAGCGTTGAAGTCCGTGAGGGCTACACCTTC CSVEVREGYTF
. TRBJ2-2 TRBD2 TRBV7-3 TGTGCCAGCAGCTTAGGGGGGGAGAACACCGGGGAGCTGTTTTTT CASSLGGENTGELFF
. TRBJ2-7 TRBD1 TRBV2 TGTGCCAGCAGTGAAGACAGGGGGTTTACCTACGAGCAGTACTTC CASSEDRGFTYEQYF
. TRBJ2-1 . TRBV19 TGTGCCAGTAGTGGGGCAGGGAAGTATGAGCAGTTCTTC CASSGAGKYEQFF
. TRBJ1-5 . TRBV28 TGTGCCAGCAGTTGGTCCTACAGGGACCCTAGCAATCAGCCCCAGCATTTT CASSWSYRDPSNQPQHF
. TRBJ1-5 . TRBV27 TGTGCCAGCAACCCCGGGGTCGACGTTAGACAGCCCCAGCATTTT CASNPGVDVRQPQHF
. TRBJ1-5 . TRBV5-1 TGCGCCAGCAGCTTGGCAGGGGGCAATCAGCCCCAGCATTTT CASSLAGGNQPQHF
. TRBJ2-2 . TRBV7-3 TGTGCCAGCAGCTTAAGACAGTCTAGCGGGGAGCTGTTTTTT CASSLRQSSGELFF
. TRBJ1-2 TRBD1 TRBV7-9 TGTGCCAGCAGCGGTGTGGACAGGGGGCTCTATGGCTACACCTTC CASSGVDRGLYGYTF
. TRBJ2-1 TRBD2 TRBV5-1 TGCGCCAGCAGTTTTCCGGGGGGGGAACAGTTCTTC CASSFPGGEQFF
. TRBJ2-2 . TRBV30 TGTGCCTGGAGTCCGGGGTTTTCCACCGGGGAGCTGTTTTTT CAWSPGFSTGELFF
once TRBJ1-5 . TRBV5-8 TGTGCCAGCAGCTTGCTAGCCGTTTATAGCAATCAGCCCCAGCATTTT CASSLLAVYSNQPQHF
. TRBJ1-2 . TRBV9 TGTGCCAGCAGCTCGGCCCACAGCTATGGCTACACCTTC CASSSAHSYGYTF
. TRBJ2-2 TRBD2 TRBV25-1 TGTGCCAGCACCGGCCCCGGCGGGAGATTTGTCACCGGGGAGCTGTTTTTT CASTGPGGRFVTGELFF
once TRBJ1-2 TRBD1 TRBV2 TGTGCCATTACAGACAGGGGCTATGGCTACACCTTC CAITDRGYGYTF
. TRBJ2-5 TRBD1 TRBV2 TGTGCCAGCAGTGAGGGACAGAAAGAGACCCAGTACTTC CASSEGQKETQYF
. TRBJ2-7 TRBD2 TRBV4-2 TGTGCCAGCAGCCAAGATTTTCCTAGCGGGGCGTCCTACGAGCAGTACTTC CASSQDFPSGASYEQYF
. TRBJ1-1 . TRBV5-1 TGCGCCAGCAGCTTGTGGTCAGGAATTGAAGCTTTCTTT CASSLWSGIEAFF
few TRBJ1-4 . TRBV19 TGTGCCAGTACCACAGGAAGGGAAAAACTGTTTTTT CASTTGREKLFF
. TRBJ1-5 TRBD1 TRBV7-2 TGTGCCAGCAGCATGTTTTTAACAGGGGGCGTGGGGCAGCCCCAGCATTTT CASSMFLTGGVGQPQHF
. TRBJ2-2 TRBD2 TRBV10-3 TGTGCCATCAGGGCTGGAGCGCGGGAGAGGTCCGGGGAGCTGTTTTTT CAIRAGARERSGELFF